This T cell receptor (beta chain) was identified during a study of blood T cell repertoires in COVID-19. This CDR3 contains 12 residues. Trimming removed 11 bases from V and 4 bases from J, with 14 bases in between. The germline V gene has CDR1 SNHLY and CDR2 FYNNEI. Sequencing used immunoSEQ multiplex PCR; TCRdb keeps in-frame clones, though not all of them. The sample shows some 97,000 clones, roughly 87% of them seen only once. The chain uses TRBV2 and TRBJ1-1, with D possibly being TRBD1 (6 bases). The TCR sequence derives from a man aged 30 to 45 in a cohort sampled during active COVID-19. Sequenced input: peripheral blood. Here the CDR3 reads CAGGGLGTEAFF. The CDR3 DNA reads as TGTGCCGGGGGCGGCCTTGGCACTGAAGCTTTCTTT.